The rows below give T cell receptor beta chains drawn from one sample of a study of shared clonotypes between healthy human individuals. Method: immunoSEQ multiplex PCR; TCRdb's copy keeps in-frame clones and lacks some. This table holds over 1.5 million clones, approximately 98% found once. Specimen: naive CD4+ T cells sorted from blood. Receptors were obtained from a man in his thirties or forties in good health. CDR3s include the opening cysteine and the closing phenylalanine or tryptophan. A D gene is named only where the DNA matches it firmly. Size values are once, few and many counts, or a class for expanded clones, and some rows have none.

V gene	clone size	D gene	J gene	CDR3 protein	CDR3 DNA
TRBV7-9	-	TRBD2	TRBJ2-1	CASSSSWGSSGMFF	TGTGCCAGCAGCTCATCCTGGGGCTCTAGCGGGATGTTCTTC
TRBV5-6	-	-	TRBJ2-3	CASSLRADTQYF	TGTGCCAGCAGCCTCAGGGCAGATACGCAGTATTTT
TRBV6-5	-	-	TRBJ2-7	CASSPQGTYEQYF	TGTGCCAGCAGCCCACAGGGAACCTACGAGCAGTACTTC
TRBV7-8	-	TRBD2	TRBJ2-3	CASSLRDASGRDTDTQYF	TGTGCCAGCAGCTTGCGGGATGCTAGCGGGAGGGACACAGATACGCAGTATTTT
TRBV18	once	-	TRBJ2-7	CASSLKQADEQYF	TGTGCCAGCTCCCTTAAGCAGGCGGACGAGCAGTACTTC
TRBV15	-	-	TRBJ1-5	CATSGEYSNQPQHF	TGTGCCACCAGCGGGGAGTATAGCAATCAGCCCCAGCATTTT
TRBV11-2	-	-	TRBJ2-7	CASSLVRTPSYEQYF	TGTGCCAGCAGCTTAGTACGGACACCTTCCTACGAGCAGTACTTC
TRBV2	-	TRBD1	TRBJ1-5	CASSPEGQGNQPQHF	TGTGCCAGCAGTCCTGAGGGACAGGGCAATCAGCCCCAGCATTTT
TRBV7-8	-	-	TRBJ2-7	CASSLDSTLDLSYEQYF	TGTGCCAGCAGCTTAGATAGTACCTTGGACTTGTCCTACGAGCAGTACTTC
TRBV5-1	-	TRBD2	TRBJ2-7	CASSLIAGKYEQYF	TGCGCCAGCAGCTTAATAGCGGGGAAGTACGAGCAGTACTTC
TRBV11-3	-	-	TRBJ2-1	CASSPRMGNEQFF	TGTGCCAGCAGCCCCCGGATGGGCAATGAGCAGTTCTTC
TRBV10-3	-	TRBD2	TRBJ2-7	CAIRPLAGGLDEQYF	TGTGCCATCAGGCCGTTAGCGGGAGGGCTAGACGAGCAGTACTTC
TRBV5-1	-	-	TRBJ2-7	CASSPQGPSSYEQYF	TGCGCCAGCAGCCCACAGGGTCCAAGCTCCTACGAGCAGTACTTC
TRBV19	-	-	TRBJ1-5	CASSILSTIANQPQHF	TGTGCCAGTAGTATCCTAAGTACAATCGCCAATCAGCCCCAGCATTTT
TRBV14	-	TRBD1	TRBJ2-1	CASSRQQGPYNEQFF	TGTGCCAGCAGCCGGCAACAGGGGCCCTACAATGAGCAGTTCTTC
TRBV5-1	-	-	TRBJ1-1	CASSLNREAFF	TGCGCCAGCAGCTTGAACAGGGAAGCTTTCTTT
TRBV27	-	-	TRBJ2-3	CASSPQTDTDTQYF	TGTGCCAGCAGTCCCCAGACCGATACAGATACGCAGTATTTT
TRBV7-9	once	-	TRBJ1-2	CASSLVQGNYGYTF	TGTGCCAGCAGCTTAGTTCAGGGGAACTATGGCTACACCTTC
TRBV9	-	TRBD2	TRBJ2-5	CASSAPGLAGKETQYF	TGTGCCAGCAGCGCACCGGGACTAGCGGGAAAAGAGACCCAGTACTTC
TRBV9	-	-	TRBJ2-3	CASSVELKQRTDTQYF	TGTGCCAGCAGCGTAGAGTTGAAACAGCGCACAGATACGCAGTATTTT
TRBV2	-	TRBD1	TRBJ1-1	CASLGQLNTEAFF	TGTGCCAGCCTGGGACAGCTGAACACTGAAGCTTTCTTT
TRBV6-5	once	-	TRBJ2-1	CASSYFRLRSYNEQFF	TGTGCCAGCAGTTATTTCAGACTGCGCTCCTACAATGAGCAGTTCTTC
TRBV9	-	-	TRBJ2-5	CASSLTQETQYF	TGTGCCAGCAGCCTTACTCAAGAGACCCAGTACTTC
TRBV28	-	-	TRBJ2-7	CASRPPGVPYEQYF	TGTGCCAGCAGGCCCCCCGGCGTACCCTACGAGCAGTACTTC
TRBV19	-	-	TRBJ2-7	CASSNPGRANYEQYF	TGTGCCAGTAGTAACCCAGGACGCGCGAACTACGAGCAGTACTTC
TRBV4-3	-	TRBD2	TRBJ2-1	CASSHKRLRLAGGDEQFF	TGCGCCAGCAGCCACAAAAGACTCAGGCTAGCGGGGGGGGATGAGCAGTTCTTC
TRBV4-2	-	TRBD2	TRBJ2-5	CASSQELAGVETQYF	TGTGCCAGCAGCCAGGAACTAGCGGGGGTAGAGACCCAGTACTTC
TRBV4-1	-	-	TRBJ2-1	CASSPQKTSTRRPFF	TGCGCCAGCAGCCCCCAAAAAACGTCGACTAGAAGACCGTTCTTC
TRBV6-5	-	TRBD2	TRBJ2-4	CASSSPGLAENIQYF	TGTGCCAGCAGTTCCCCGGGACTAGCGGAAAACATTCAGTACTTC